This TCR beta chain was retrieved from a study of T cells after yellow fever vaccination. Of note for this clonotype: Its target is unknown.

Study observations and caveats: Though weaker, the secondary response peaked faster, on day 5 versus 15. Reappearance after the booster was observed for most primary-vaccination clones (96% CD4, over 75% CD8).

This CDR3 has 13 amino acids. Trimming cost V 9 bases and J 2 bases, with 14 bases left between them. TCR cDNA was made by 5'RACE template switching, adding a universal primer site and UMIs. TCRdb reanalysed the 5' RACE reads using MiXCR and keeps one entry per CDR3 protein. The table includes about 53,000 distinct CDR3 sequences, approximately 7% detected once. The chain couples TRBV12-3 or TRBV12-4 to TRBJ2-7; D call uncertain. Sequenced here: CD8+ T cells sorted from PBMCs, sampled on the day of the first yellow fever vaccination. The sequence derives from a man in his late teens or twenties who received the YFV17D yellow fever vaccine. The CDR3 reads CARSKKTPYEQYF. CDR3 nucleotide sequence: TGTGCCAGGAGCAAAAAGACACCCTACGAGCAGTACTTC.